This TCR beta chain was sequenced during a study of sequential checkpoint blockade in melanoma. Profiled with immunoSEQ multiplex PCR; TCRdb holds only in-frame clones, not every one. Of 30,000 to 40,000 clones in the sample, approximately 91% are singletons; the top ten hold roughly 12%. Treatment in this sample: randomized to nivolumab then ipilimumab (arm A) or the reverse (arm B). As to this clone: A far larger clone differs by one base, so this is likely a read error. Other nucleotide sequences in the sample specify the same CDR3.

V was trimmed by 0 bases and J by 4 bases, leaving 14 bases between them. The CDR3 contains 15 residues. Germline lookup yields CDR1 SGHDT and CDR2 YYEEEE. This chain links TRBV5-6 with TRBJ2-7; TRBD2 is a possible D gene (6 bases). The TCR comes from a human donor with melanoma. Sequenced here: CD8+ T cells sorted from blood (inferred from file names), sampled from a patient given nivolumab and ipilimumab in sequence. This CDR3 is CASSLGGTGGYEQYV. In nucleotides, the CDR3 is TGTGCCAGCAGCTTGGGTGGGACCGGGGGATACGAGCAGTACGTC.